Below are 28 T cell receptor beta chains sequenced from a single sample in a study of control samples from healthy donors and cancer patients. Assay: immunoSEQ multiplex PCR; the TCRdb copy retains only in-frame clones and omits some. The sample has approximately 97,000 clones, about 90% seen once. The sample consisted of blood. All receptors come from a young woman in good health.

The rearrangement joins TRBV20-1 to TRBJ1-5; possibly TRBD1 for D (5 bases). V was cut by 3 bases and J by 4 bases, with 13 bases left in between. This CDR3 is 14 amino acids long. Germline V gene data show CDR1 as DFQATT and CDR2 as SNEGSKA (reference sequence). The CDR3 sequence is CSASRGGINQPQHF. Written as DNA, the CDR3 is TGCAGTGCTAGTCGGGGGGGAATAAATCAGCCCCAGCATTTT.

This clone was seen a single time. This chain joins TRBV25-1 and TRBJ1-1, with TRBD1 as a possible D gene (5 bases). V lost 1 base and J 4 bases, leaving 13 bases between the germline ends. The germline V gene has CDR1 MGHDK and CDR2 SYGVNS. This CDR3 spans 15 amino acids. The CDR3, as DNA: TGTGCCAGCAGTGAATTCGGGGGGGTCGGCACTGAAGCTTTCTTT. The encoded protein is CASSEFGGVGTEAFF.

This chain uses TRBV27 with TRBJ1-6, with D perhaps TRBD1 (5 bases). V was cut by 5 bases and J by 6 bases, with 14 bases left in between. In germline, CDR1 is MNHEY, CDR2 SMNVEV (reference sequence). The CDR3 contains 15 residues. CDR3 sequence reads: CASSAWTGGNSPLHF. The CDR3 bases are TGTGCCAGCAGTGCCTGGACGGGGGGTAATTCACCCCTCCACTTT.

The rearrangement joins TRBV5-1 to TRBJ2-5, with TRBD1 matching 8 bases. V shed 4 bases and J 5 bases; nucleotides not matched to a gene: 10. The CDR3 is 15 amino acids. Germline V gives CDR1 SGHRS, CDR2 YFSETQ. Written as DNA, the CDR3 is TGCGCCAGCAGCCCGCAGGGGGCGGAATGGGAGACCCAGTACTTC. It is translated as CASSPQGAEWETQYF.

The chain links TRBV6-2 or TRBV6-3 to TRBJ1-5, with D uncertain. V was clipped by 2 bases and J by 4 bases, with 6 bases between them. The germline V gene encodes CDR1 MNHEY and CDR2 SVGEGT. The CDR3 has 13 amino acids. This CDR3 reads CASSYGPNQPQHF. The CDR3 DNA follows: TGTGCCAGCAGTTACGGACCAAATCAGCCCCAGCATTTT.

This clone occurred once. J is TRBJ1-2 and V is TRBV18; the D gene is possibly TRBD1 (5 bases). The length of the CDR3 is 18 residues. V gave up 4 bases and J gave up 8 bases, with 29 bases separating them. Germline-derived CDR1 and CDR2 are KGHSH and LQKENI. CDR3 sequence (DNA): TGTGCCAGCTCACGAGGGGTATCCGGGGCAGCCGGATCCGAGGGCTACACCTTC. Its protein product is CASSRGVSGAAGSEGYTF.

The gene calls are TRBV6-6 and TRBJ2-7; D may be TRBD1 or TRBD2 (5 bases each). This CDR3 comprises 14 residues. V was trimmed by 2 bases and J by 1 base, leaving 9 bases between them. Germline V CDR1 and CDR2: MNHNY, SVGAGI (reference sequence). CDR3 loop: CASSYRDGSYEQYF. CDR3 DNA: TGTGCCAGCAGTTACAGGGACGGTTCCTACGAGCAGTACTTC.

This chain connects TRBV6-2 or TRBV6-3 to TRBJ2-7; D perhaps matches TRBD2 (5 bases). This CDR3 comprises 16 residues. Germline V gene sequence: CDR1 MNHEY, CDR2 SVGEGT. V lost 3 bases to trimming and J lost 4 bases, with 19 bases between them. The CDR3 DNA follows: TGTGCCAGCAGTTATATTTACGGGGTACGTGCGTACGAGCAGTACTTC. It specifies CASSYIYGVRAYEQYF.

This chain connects TRBV6-5 to TRBJ2-2; TRBD2 might be the D (5 bases). This CDR3 has 16 residues. Trimming cost V 0 bases and J 5 bases, with 13 bases left between them. Germline V gene sequence: CDR1 MNHEY, CDR2 SVGAGI. The CDR3 spells CASSYSRLAMTGELFF. The CDR3 region has the DNA TGTGCCAGCAGTTACTCGAGGCTAGCTATGACCGGGGAGCTGTTTTTT.

The gene calls are TRBV6-2 or TRBV6-3 and TRBJ1-6; 7 nucleotides match TRBD1. This CDR3 region has 15 residues. The junction had 11 bases not matched to a gene; V was cut back by 5 bases and J by 10 bases. The V gene's germline CDR1 is MNHEY and CDR2 SVGEGT. The CDR3 DNA follows: TGTGCCAGCAGTGCCCGGGACAGAATGGTATCACCCCTCCACTTT. Protein product: CASSARDRMVSPLHF.

This chain links TRBV11-2 with TRBJ2-3; TRBD2 agrees at 9 bases. Germline-derived CDR1 and CDR2 are SGHAT and FQNNGV. This CDR3 comprises 18 residues. The ends lost 3 bases at V and 3 bases at J; junction bases unmatched: 13. The chain's CDR3 is CASSLVPAGGGGTDTQYF. The CDR3 region has the DNA TGTGCCAGCAGCTTGGTGCCAGCGGGAGGTGGGGGTACAGATACGCAGTATTTT.

As to this clone: An end of the junction does not agree with germline; a read error may underlie this. V is TRBV10-3 and J is TRBJ1-4; 8 bases agree with TRBD1. Germline V lookup: CDR1 ENHRY, CDR2 SYGVKD. The CDR3 runs to 14 residues. In nucleotides, the CDR3 is TGTGCCATCGGTGACAGGGGCGGGGTCGAAAAACTGTTTTTT. As protein: CAIGDRGGVEKLFF.

The chain uses TRBV5-6 and TRBJ2-1; TRBD2 matches at 9 bases. V shed 10 bases, J shed 0 bases, and the junction held 17 bases outside the gene matches. Germline V gives CDR1 SGHDT, CDR2 YYEEEE. This CDR3 contains 18 residues. The CDR3: CASSPGLAGLNSYNEQFF. DNA for the CDR3: TGTGCCTCTTCCCCGGGGCTAGCGGGGCTCAACTCCTACAATGAGCAGTTCTTC. The full variable domain, in which reference TRBV5-6 and TRBJ2-1 provide the parts outside the CDR3, is DAGVTQSPTHLIKTRGQQVTLRCSPKSGHDTVSWYQQALGQGPQFIFQYYEEEERQRGNFPDRFSGHQFPNYSSELNVNALLLGDSALYLCASSPGLAGLNSYNEQFFGPGTRLTVL.

V is TRBV9 and J is TRBJ1-3, with TRBD1 identical over 9 bases. CDR1 SGDLS and CDR2 YYNGEE come from the germline V gene. The CDR3 length is 16 residues. Losses at the gene ends were 4 bases for V and 4 bases for J; bases not matched to a gene: 9. The CDR3, as DNA: TGTGCCAGCAGCACCCGGACAGGGGTTGGCGGAAACACCATATATTTT. It translates to CASSTRTGVGGNTIYF.

The V gene is TRBV5-1, the J gene TRBJ1-2; maybe TRBD1 (5 bases). V was trimmed by 4 bases and J by 5 bases, leaving 15 bases between them. Looked up from germline, CDR1 is SGHRS and CDR2 is YFSETQ. The CDR3 runs 14 residues. CDR3 amino acids: CASSVGQLEYGYTF. Here the CDR3 DNA reads TGCGCCAGCAGCGTAGGACAACTCGAGTATGGCTACACCTTC.

The V call is TRBV11-3, the J call TRBJ2-7; 12 bases line up with TRBD2. The CDR3 runs to 14 residues. Trimming took 5 bases from V and 7 from J; bases not matched to a gene: 6. The germline V gene encodes CDR1 SGHNT and CDR2 YENEEA. The CDR3 DNA is TGTGCCAGCAGCAGGACTAGCGGGAATGGTGAGCAGTACTTC. Its translation is CASSRTSGNGEQYF.

The J gene is TRBJ2-5, the V gene TRBV10-1, with a possible D match to TRBD1 (5 bases). Trimming cost V 5 bases and J 5 bases, with 18 bases left between them. The CDR3 runs to 15 residues. Germline assignment: CDR1 WNHNN and CDR2 SYGVQD (reference sequence). CDR3 sequence (DNA): TGCGCCAGCAGTAAATTCAGCCAGGGTGTCGAGACCCAGTACTTC. It codes for CASSKFSQGVETQYF.

V is TRBV7-2 and J is TRBJ1-1; D ambiguous. Between the trimmed V and J ends, which lost 6 bases and 11 bases, there was a span of 19 bases. CDR3 size: 13 residues. CDR1 is SGHTA, CDR2 FQGNSA, per germline. CDR3: CASSPNLSAEAFF. The CDR3 coding sequence is TGTGCCAGCAGTCCGAACCTGTCGGCGGAGGCTTTCTTT.

This chain connects TRBV13 to TRBJ2-2; 9 bases match TRBD1. V lost 5 bases, J lost 0 bases, and 10 bases stayed unmatched. The CDR3 extends over 18 amino acids. Per germline, CDR1 PRHDT and CDR2 FYEKMQ (reference sequence). CDR3 bases: TGTGCCAGCAGCCTCAAATACAGGGGGCCGACGAACACCGGGGAGCTGTTTTTT. Encoded protein: CASSLKYRGPTNTGELFF.

This clone was seen more than once but under ten times. This chain links TRBV6-5 with TRBJ1-2, with TRBD1 identical over 8 bases. Trimming cost V 6 bases and J 5 bases; bases outside gene matches: 11. Germline CDR1 and CDR2: MNHEY and SVGAGI. The CDR3 sequence is 15 residues long. CDR3 in DNA: TGTGCCAGCAGAAAACTACAGGGGGGGCATTATGGCTACACCTTC. Residues: CASRKLQGGHYGYTF.

This chain links TRBV9 with TRBJ2-1; possibly TRBD2 for D (6 bases). The V and J ends lost 2 bases and 0 bases respectively, with 9 bases between them. CDR3 size: 15 residues. In germline, CDR1 is SGDLS, CDR2 YYNGEE. The CDR3 sequence is CASSVSGSSYNEQFF. The CDR3 DNA reads TGTGCCAGCAGCGTTAGCGGTAGCTCCTACAATGAGCAGTTCTTC.

Here the CDR3 DNA reads TGTGCCAGCAGCCAAGAAGGAGCGGGGCCAATAGATACGCAGTATTTT. Translated, it gives CASSQEGAGPIDTQYF. The chain uses TRBV3-1 (or the pseudogene TRBV3-2) and TRBJ2-3; TRBD2 agrees at 7 bases. V dropped 0 bases and J dropped 5; count of bases not matched to a gene: 8. CDR3 length equals 16 residues. Germline V gene lookup returns CDR1 LGHDT and CDR2 YNNKEL (reference sequence).

The chain joins TRBV5-4 to TRBJ2-7; D remains unclear. The germline V and J ends were trimmed by 4 bases and 4 bases, with 9 bases remaining between them. Germline values: CDR1 SGHNT, CDR2 YYREEE (reference sequence). The CDR3 sequence is 12 residues long. The CDR3 DNA follows: TGTGCCAGCAGCAGCCCCGGGTACGAGCAGTACTTC. It codes for CASSSPGYEQYF. Using reference TRBV5-4 and TRBJ2-7 for the parts outside the CDR3, the full variable domain is ETGVTQSPTHLIKTRGQQVTLRCSSQSGHNTVSWYQQALGQGPQFIFQYYREEENGRGNFPPRFSGLQFPNYSSELNVNALELDDSALYLCASSSPGYEQYFGPGTRLTVT.

CDR3 sequence (DNA): TGTGCCAGCATCCGGGGACGAAATGAAAAACTGTTTTTT. Protein sequence: CASIRGRNEKLFF. V gene TRBV2 combines with J gene TRBJ1-4; the D gene is possibly TRBD1 (5 bases). This CDR3 is built from 13 residues. The ends were cut back, 7 bases at V and 5 bases at J, with 11 bases in the middle. The germline CDR1 and CDR2 sequences are SNHLY and FYNNEI.

The chain employs TRBV5-7 and TRBJ1-5, with D unresolved. TRBV5-7 is an ORF, with its function uncertain. The CDR3 contains 17 residues. V was cut by 2 bases and J by 4 bases, with 19 bases left in between. CDR3 bases: TGTGCCAGCAGCTTTCTTACCCCTGCAGGATTAAATCAGCCCCAGCATTTT. Encoded protein: CASSFLTPAGLNQPQHF.

The chain joins TRBV5-6 to TRBJ2-7, with 7 bases identical to TRBD2. Germline V gives CDR1 SGHDT, CDR2 YYEEEE. Germline trimming cut 0 bases from V and 7 bases from J; bases unmatched to any gene: 10. CDR3 size: 15 residues. DNA for the CDR3: TGTGCCAGCAGCTTGGCGGCTAGCGGTCCCTCAGAGCAGTACTTC. Residues: CASSLAASGPSEQYF.

In its sample, this clone was seen once. This chain uses TRBV10-3 with TRBJ2-6, with D unclear. Germline CDR1 reads ENHRY; CDR2 reads SYGVKD. This CDR3 contains 16 residues. V lost 0 bases, J lost 4 bases, and 10 bases lay in between. The CDR3 is CAISESVGSGANVLTF. The CDR3 DNA reads as TGTGCCATCAGTGAGTCCGTGGGCTCCGGGGCCAACGTCCTGACTTTC.

The chain has TRBV15 and TRBJ2-3; TRBD2 is a possible D gene (7 bases). With 5 bases removed from V and 1 base from J, the gap between germline ends came to 13 bases. The CDR3 sequence is 15 residues long. Germline loops: CDR1 LNHNV, CDR2 YYDKDF (reference sequence). In DNA form, the CDR3 reads TGTGCCACCAGCTCGGGGGGCGCGGGCACAGATACGCAGTATTTT. Its protein product is CATSSGGAGTDTQYF.